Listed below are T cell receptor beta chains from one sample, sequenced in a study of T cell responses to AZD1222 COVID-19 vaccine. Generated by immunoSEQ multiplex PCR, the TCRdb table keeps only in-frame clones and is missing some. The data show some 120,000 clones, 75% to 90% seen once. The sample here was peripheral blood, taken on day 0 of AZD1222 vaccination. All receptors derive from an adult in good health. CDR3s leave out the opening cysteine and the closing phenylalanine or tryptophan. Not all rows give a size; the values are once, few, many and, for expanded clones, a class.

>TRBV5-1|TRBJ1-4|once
ASRIGTAEKLF
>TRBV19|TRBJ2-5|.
ASTPWAGGERETQY
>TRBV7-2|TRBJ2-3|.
ASSLEGYTQY
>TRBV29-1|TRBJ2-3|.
SVSGLALSDTQY
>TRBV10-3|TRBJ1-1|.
AISLRGLNTEAF
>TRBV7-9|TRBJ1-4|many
ASSSDRDFNEKLF
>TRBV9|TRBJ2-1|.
ASSPRENEQF
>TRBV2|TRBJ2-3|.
ASRGGTYTDTQY
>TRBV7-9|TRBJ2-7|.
ASSLRDSSYEQY
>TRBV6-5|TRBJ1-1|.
ASSYYAGGTEAF
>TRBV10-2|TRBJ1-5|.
ASSPALDVSNQPQH
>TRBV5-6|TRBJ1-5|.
ASRPWTENNQPQH
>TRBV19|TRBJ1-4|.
ASRWGHGGLTNEKLF
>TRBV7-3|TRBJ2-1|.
ASSLNTNEQF
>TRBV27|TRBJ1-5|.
ASSGTGGNQPQH
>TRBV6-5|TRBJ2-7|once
ASSYGVSGGLAEQY
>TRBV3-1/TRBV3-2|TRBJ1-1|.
ASSPRTGWRSPEAF
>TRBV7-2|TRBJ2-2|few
ATLGGGNFHTGELF
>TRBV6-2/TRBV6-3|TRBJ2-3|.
ASSFPGLGLSGGTQY
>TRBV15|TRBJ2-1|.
ATTVDRSSYNEQF
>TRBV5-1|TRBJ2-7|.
ASSLGDRAYEQY
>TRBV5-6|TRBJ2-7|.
ASSLGLAGVGEQY
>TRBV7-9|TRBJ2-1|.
ASSPIMHEQF
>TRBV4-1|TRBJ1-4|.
ASSQGTEKLF
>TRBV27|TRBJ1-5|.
ASSLSLTNQPQH
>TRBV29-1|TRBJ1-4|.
SVRGGNEKLF
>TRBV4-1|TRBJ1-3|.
ASSQTDMGLSSGNTIY
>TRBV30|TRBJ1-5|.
AWSARQLYSNQPQH
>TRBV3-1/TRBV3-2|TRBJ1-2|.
ASSQDPSAGQLDGYT
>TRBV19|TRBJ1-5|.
ASSIVGGAQPQH
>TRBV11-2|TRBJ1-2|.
ASSPEALNYGYT
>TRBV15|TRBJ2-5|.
ATSRDLVTHGETQY
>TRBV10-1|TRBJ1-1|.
ASSESRGRHEAF
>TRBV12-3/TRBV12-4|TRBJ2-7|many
ASRPAGAHEQY
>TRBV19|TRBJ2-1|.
ASSTGTSGNQNEQF
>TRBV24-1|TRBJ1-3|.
ATSDSLGGQSGNTIY
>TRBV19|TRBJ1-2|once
ASKTREAGYT
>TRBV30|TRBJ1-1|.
AWNRQGAEAF
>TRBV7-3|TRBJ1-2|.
ASSLTFGSVFGYT
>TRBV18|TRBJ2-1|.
ASSLRTSGSNEQF
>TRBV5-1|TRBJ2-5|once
ASSIVTGGQETQY
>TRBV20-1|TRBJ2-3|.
SASNYWRADTQY
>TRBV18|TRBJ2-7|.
ASSLRTSGNEQY
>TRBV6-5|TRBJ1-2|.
ASSYNRGGGYGYT
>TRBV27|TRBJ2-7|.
ASSTPYPYEQY
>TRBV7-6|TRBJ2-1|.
ASRSTRGLF
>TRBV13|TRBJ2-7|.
ASSFKAVEQY
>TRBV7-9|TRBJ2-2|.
ASSSRLADRRTGELF
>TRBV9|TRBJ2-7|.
ASSPHVVQGPTHEQY
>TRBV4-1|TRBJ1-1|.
ASSQLGDLGTEAF
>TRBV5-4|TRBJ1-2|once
ASSLQGSYGYT
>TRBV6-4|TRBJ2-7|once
ASSVRDGAYEQY